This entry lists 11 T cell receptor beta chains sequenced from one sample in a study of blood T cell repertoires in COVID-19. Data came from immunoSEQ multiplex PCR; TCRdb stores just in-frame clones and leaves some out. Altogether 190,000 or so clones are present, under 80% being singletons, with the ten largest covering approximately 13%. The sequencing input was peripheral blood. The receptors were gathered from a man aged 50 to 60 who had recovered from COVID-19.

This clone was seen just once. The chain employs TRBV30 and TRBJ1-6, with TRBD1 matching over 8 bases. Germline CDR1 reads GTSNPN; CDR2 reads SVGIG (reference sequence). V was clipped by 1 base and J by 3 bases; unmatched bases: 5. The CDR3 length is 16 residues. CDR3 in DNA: TGTGCCTGGAGTGGGCCTGGGACAGGCTATAATTCACCCCTCCACTTT. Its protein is CAWSGPGTGYNSPLHF.

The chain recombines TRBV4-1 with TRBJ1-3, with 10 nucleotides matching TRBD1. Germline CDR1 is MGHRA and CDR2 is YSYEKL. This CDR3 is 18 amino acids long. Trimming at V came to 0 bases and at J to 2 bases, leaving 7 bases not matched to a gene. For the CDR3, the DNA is TGCGCCAGCAGCCAAGATTCGGGGGGGACAGGGGCTGGAAACACCATATATTTT. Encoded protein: CASSQDSGGTGAGNTIYF.

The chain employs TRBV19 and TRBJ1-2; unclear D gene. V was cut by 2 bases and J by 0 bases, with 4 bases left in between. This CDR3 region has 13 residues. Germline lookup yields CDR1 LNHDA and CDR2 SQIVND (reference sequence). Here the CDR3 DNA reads TGTGCCAGTAGTATAAGCCCTAACTATGGCTACACCTTC. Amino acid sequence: CASSISPNYGYTF.

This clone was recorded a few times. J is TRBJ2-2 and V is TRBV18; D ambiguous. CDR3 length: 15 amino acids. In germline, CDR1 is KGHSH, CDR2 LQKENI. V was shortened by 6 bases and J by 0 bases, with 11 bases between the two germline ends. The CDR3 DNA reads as TGTGCCAGCTCCCCCGCAAGAGCGAACACCGGGGAGCTGTTTTTT. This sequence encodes CASSPARANTGELFF.

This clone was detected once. CDR3 nucleotides: TGTGCCAGCAGCGATGAAAGCTCCTCCTACGAGCAGTACTTC. Residues: CASSDESSSYEQYF. This chain joins TRBV7-2 and TRBJ2-7; D gene unclear. Germline V gene lookup returns CDR1 SGHTA and CDR2 FQGNSA. Between the trimmed V and J ends, which lost 5 bases and 0 bases, there was a span of 11 bases. The CDR3 contains 14 residues.

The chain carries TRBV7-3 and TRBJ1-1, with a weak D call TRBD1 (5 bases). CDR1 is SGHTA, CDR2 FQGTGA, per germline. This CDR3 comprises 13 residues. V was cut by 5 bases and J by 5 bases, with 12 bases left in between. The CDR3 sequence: CASSPLGGTEAFF. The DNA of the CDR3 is TGTGCCAGCAGCCCTCTCGGGGGGACTGAAGCTTTCTTT.

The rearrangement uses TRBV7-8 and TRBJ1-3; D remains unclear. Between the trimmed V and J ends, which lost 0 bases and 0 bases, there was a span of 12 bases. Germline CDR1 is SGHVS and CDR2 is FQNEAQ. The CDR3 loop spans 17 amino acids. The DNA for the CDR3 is TGTGCCAGCAGCTTAGCGAGTTTTATTAGCTCTGGAAACACCATATATTTT. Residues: CASSLASFISSGNTIYF.

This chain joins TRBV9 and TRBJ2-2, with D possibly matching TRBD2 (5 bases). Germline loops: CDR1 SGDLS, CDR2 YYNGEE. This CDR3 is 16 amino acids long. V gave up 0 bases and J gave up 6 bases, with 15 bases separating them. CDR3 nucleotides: TGTGCCAGCAGCGTAGTGGAGGTCTGGAATGCCGGGGAGCTGTTTTTT. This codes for CASSVVEVWNAGELFF.

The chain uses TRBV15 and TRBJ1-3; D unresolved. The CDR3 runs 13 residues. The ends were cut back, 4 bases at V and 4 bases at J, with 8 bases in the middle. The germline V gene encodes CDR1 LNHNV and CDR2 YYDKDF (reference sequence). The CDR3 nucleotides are TGTGCCACCAGCACAAGTGCGGGAAACACCATATATTTT. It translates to CATSTSAGNTIYF.

The CDR3 loop reads CAIGDRPYEQYF. For the CDR3, the DNA is TGTGCCATCGGGGACAGGCCCTACGAGCAGTACTTC. This chain uses TRBV6-5 with TRBJ2-7, with 8 bases identical to TRBD1. CDR1 is MNHEY and CDR2 is SVGAGI in the germline V gene. With V trimmed by 10 bases and J by 2 bases, 4 bases remained unmatched. CDR3 length equals 12 residues.

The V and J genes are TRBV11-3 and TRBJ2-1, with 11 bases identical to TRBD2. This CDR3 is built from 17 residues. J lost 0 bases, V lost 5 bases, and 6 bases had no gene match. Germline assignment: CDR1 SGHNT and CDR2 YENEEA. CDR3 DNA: TGTGCCAGCAGCCTTCTAGCGGGAGGTAGCTCCTACAATGAGCAGTTCTTC. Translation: CASSLLAGGSSYNEQFF.